Here is one T cell receptor beta chain with its context. A v3.0 immunoSEQ assay was performed at survey level. Libraries were prepared by immunoSEQ multiplex PCR; TCRdb keeps only in-frame clonotypes and omits some of them. This sample yields roughly 33,000 clones, of which more than 95% are seen a single time; 2.5% to 3% belongs to the top ten. The germline V gene encodes CDR1 SGHTA and CDR2 FQGNSA. Trimming took 5 bases from V and 4 from J, leaving 17 bases between them. CDR3 length equals 15 residues. The data are from a study of long-term antiretroviral therapy in people with HIV. The clonotype was recovered from a man aged 30-40 years with HIV. The chain carries TRBV7-2 and TRBJ2-5; D not resolved. Source: unsorted PBMCs, taken 6.9 years after starting antiretroviral therapy. The CDR3 nucleotides read TGTGCCAGCAGCATCCTGCCGCTCCTATTAGAGACCCAGTACTTC. Protein sequence: CASSILPLLLETQYF.